The entry that follows covers one T cell receptor beta chain sequence. Its antigen is not known. Clones were sequenced by immunoSEQ multiplex PCR, and TCRdb holds only the in-frame ones, with some missing. Of under 1,100,000 clones in the sample, about 80% were seen once. This entry comes from a study of shared clonotypes between healthy human individuals. V lost 0 bases and J lost 6, with 9 bases in between. The germline CDR1 and CDR2 sequences are SEHNR and FQNEAQ (reference sequence). The CDR3 runs 14 residues. Study results and limitations: Rarefaction revealed incomplete sorted-subset sequencing despite large depth. A reduction in generation probabilities was seen for non-shared clonotypes relative to those shared by all four donors. Several donors shared about 4.8% of their naive CD4 clonotypes.

The receptor comes from a man aged 18 to 35 in good health. The gene calls are TRBV7-9 and TRBJ2-4; unclear D gene. Sequencing used memory CD4+ T cells sorted from blood. Regarding subset: CD45RA-negative fraction. Here the CDR3 reads CASSLAERGNIQYF. As DNA, the CDR3 is TGTGCCAGCAGCTTAGCAGAGCGTGGAAACATTCAGTACTTC. Variable domain in full (rest from reference TRBV7-9 and TRBJ2-4): DTGVSQNPRHKITKRGQNVTFRCDPISEHNRLYWYRQTLGQGPEFLTYFQNEAQLEKSRLLSDRFSAERPKGSFSTLEIQRTEQGDSAMYLCASSLAERGNIQYFGAGTRLSVL.